The clone carrying this T cell receptor (beta chain) was observed once. Its antigen is unknown. V lost 0 bases to trimming and J lost 1 base, with 11 bases between them. Germline V lookup: CDR1 MGHRA, CDR2 YSYEKL. CDR3 length: 16 amino acids. These data are taken from a study of cytomegalovirus exposure and HLA in healthy donors. Primers included in the PCR were 60 Vbeta and 13 Jbeta primers. Measured with immunoSEQ multiplex PCR; TCRdb has only the in-frame clones, and not every one. The data hold some 170,000 clones, with about 80% observed a single time. Notes on the study in general: Later analysis identified a missense DCLRE1C variant that was linked to TCR beta V- and J-gene trimming. Data from an earlier analysis indicated that most TCR beta V segments were productive either about 90% or about 30% of the time.

The chain uses TRBV4-1 and TRBJ2-3; D is ambiguous. This TCR came from a man aged 18 to 29 in good health and CMV-seropositive. The sequenced sample consisted of PBMCs. CDR3 amino acids: CASSQESTAGTDTQYF. The CDR3 DNA reads TGCGCCAGCAGCCAAGAGTCCACGGCGGGCACAGATACGCAGTATTTT.